The 8 T cell receptor beta chains below come from one sample, sequenced in a study of T cell responses to AZD1222 COVID-19 vaccine. The data were produced by immunoSEQ multiplex PCR, yet TCRdb's version contains in-frame clones alone and is incomplete. The sample includes about 120,000 clones, about nine tenths of them seen just once. Sequenced here: peripheral blood, sampled on day 0 of MenACWY control vaccination. The source is an adult in good health.

CDR3 nucleotides: TGTGCCAGCAGGCCGGGCGGGGAAGGGGGCGAGCAGTACTTC. The encoded protein is CASRPGGEGGEQYF. V gene TRBV6-6 combines with J gene TRBJ2-7; tentatively, D is TRBD1 or TRBD2 (6 bases each). This CDR3 is 14 amino acids long. Per germline, CDR1 MNHNY and CDR2 SVGAGI (reference sequence). V lost 6 bases and J 6 bases, leaving 18 bases between the germline ends.

The CDR3 nucleotides are TGTGCCAGCAGTTTACATGGGACTAGGAACGAGCAGTTCTTC. Its protein product is CASSLHGTRNEQFF. The chain carries TRBV28 and TRBJ2-1; 8 bases map to TRBD2. This CDR3 comprises 14 residues. Germline values: CDR1 MDHEN, CDR2 SYDVKM. V lost 2 bases, J lost 10 bases, and 7 bases stayed unmatched. Full variable domain (rest looked up from reference TRBV28 and TRBJ2-1): DVKVTQSSRYLVKRTGEKVFLECVQDMDHENMFWYRQDPGLGLRLIYFSYDVKMKEKGDIPEGYSVSREKKERFSLILESASTNQTSMYLCASSLHGTRNEQFFGPGTRLTVL.

The rearrangement links TRBV6-5 to TRBJ2-1, with 9 bases that match TRBD2. CDR1 MNHEY and CDR2 SVGAGI come from the germline V gene. V shed 6 bases, J shed 0 bases, and the junction held 3 bases outside the gene matches. CDR3 length: 15 residues. The CDR3 sequence: CASSLSGSSYNEQFF. For the CDR3, the DNA is TGTGCCAGCAGCCTTAGCGGGAGCTCCTACAATGAGCAGTTCTTC.

The J gene is TRBJ1-1, the V gene TRBV15, with D possibly being TRBD1 (6 bases). Trimming removed 1 base from V and 5 bases from J, with 26 bases in between. The CDR3 extends over 19 amino acids. Germline CDR1 reads LNHNV; CDR2 reads YYDKDF (reference sequence). CDR3 residues: CATSRGEGGLRPGGTEAFF. The CDR3 DNA is TGTGCCACCAGCAGAGGTGAGGGGGGCCTAAGGCCGGGAGGGACTGAAGCTTTCTTT.

The chain carries TRBV27 and TRBJ2-7; possibly TRBD1 or TRBD2 for D (7 bases each). CDR1 and CDR2 from the germline V gene are MNHEY and SMNVEV (reference sequence). The V end lost 6 bases, the J end lost 2 bases, and 14 bases lay between the germline ends. The CDR3 spans 14 residues. The DNA for the CDR3 is TGTGCCAGCAGCCCAGGGGGGGGAGCCTACGAGCAGTACTTC. Residues: CASSPGGGAYEQYF.

This clone was found once. This chain joins TRBV6-4 and TRBJ2-3; 8 nucleotides match TRBD2. CDR3 length: 15 residues. Per the germline V gene, CDR1 is MRHNA and CDR2 is SNTAGT. V shed 4 bases and J 2 bases; nucleotides not matched to a gene: 5. CDR3 in amino acids: CASSVAGSVTDTQYF. DNA for the CDR3: TGTGCCAGCAGTGTAGCGGGATCTGTCACAGATACGCAGTATTTT.

The chain links TRBV27 to TRBJ1-2; 10 nucleotides line up with TRBD1. Trimming took 4 bases from V and 4 from J; bases not matched to a gene: 9. Per germline, CDR1 MNHEY and CDR2 SMNVEV (reference sequence). The CDR3 is 16 residues long. CDR3 coding DNA: TGTGCCAGCAGTTCCCGGCCGGGACAGGGGCTCTATGGCTACACCTTC. Residues: CASSSRPGQGLYGYTF.

V is TRBV19 and J is TRBJ1-6; 9 nucleotides match TRBD1. Germline values: CDR1 LNHDA, CDR2 SQIVND (reference sequence). The CDR3 has 14 residues. Unmatched junction bases numbered 5, after V lost 8 bases and J lost 6 bases. This chain's CDR3 is CASGNRGLNSPLHF. CDR3 nucleotides: TGTGCCAGTGGGAACAGGGGGCTTAATTCACCCCTCCACTTT.